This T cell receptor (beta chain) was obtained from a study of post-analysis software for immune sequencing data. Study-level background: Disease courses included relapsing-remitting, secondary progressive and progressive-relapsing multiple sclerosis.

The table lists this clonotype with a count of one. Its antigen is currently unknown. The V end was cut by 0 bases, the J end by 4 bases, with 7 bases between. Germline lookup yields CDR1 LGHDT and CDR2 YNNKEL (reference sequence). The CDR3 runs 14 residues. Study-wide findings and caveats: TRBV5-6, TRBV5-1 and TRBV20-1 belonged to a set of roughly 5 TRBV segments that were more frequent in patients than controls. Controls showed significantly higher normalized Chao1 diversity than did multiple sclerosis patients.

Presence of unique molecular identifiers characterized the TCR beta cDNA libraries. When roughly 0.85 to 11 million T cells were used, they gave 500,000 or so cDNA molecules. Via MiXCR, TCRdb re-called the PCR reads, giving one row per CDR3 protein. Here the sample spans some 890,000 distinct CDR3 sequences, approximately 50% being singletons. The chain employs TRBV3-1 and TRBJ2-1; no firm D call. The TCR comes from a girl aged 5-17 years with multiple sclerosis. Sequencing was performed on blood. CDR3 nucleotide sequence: TGTGCCAGCAGCCAAGATCAGGTTTACAATGAGCAGTTCTTC. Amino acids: CASSQDQVYNEQFF.